Following are 10 T cell receptor beta chains from one sample sequenced in a study of blood T cell repertoires in COVID-19. Assay used: immunoSEQ multiplex PCR; TCRdb lists only in-frame clones, some missing. The repertoire holds over 150,000 clones, with about 82% as singletons. Input material: peripheral blood. The receptors here all came from a woman aged 80 or over with COVID-19, enrolled during active disease.

V and J are TRBV18 and TRBJ1-4; D call uncertain. The CDR3 consists of 14 residues. V shed 3 bases and J shed 12 bases, with 17 bases lying between them. CDR1 and CDR2 (germline): KGHSH, LQKENI. In DNA, the CDR3 is TGTGCCAGCTCACCGGTGGTCGGGGATAAGGAACTGTTTTTT. It encodes CASSPVVGDKELFF.

The chain employs TRBV14 and TRBJ2-3; 8 nucleotides agree with TRBD2. CDR3 length equals 15 residues. V shed 1 base, J shed 3 bases, and the junction held 3 bases outside the gene matches. Germline V lookup: CDR1 SGHDN, CDR2 FVKESK. The CDR3 sequence is CASSQGGLGTDTQYF. In DNA, the CDR3 is TGTGCCAGCAGCCAAGGGGGACTAGGGACAGATACGCAGTATTTT. Looking up the rest from reference TRBV14 and TRBJ2-3 gives the full variable domain: EAGVTQFPSHSVIEKGQTVTLRCDPISGHDNLYWYRRVMGKEIKFLLHFVKESKQDESGMPNNRFLAERTGGTYSTLKVQPAELEDSGVYFCASSQGGLGTDTQYFGPGTRLTVL.

V gene TRBV5-1 combines with J gene TRBJ2-1; D is perhaps TRBD2 (5 bases). Germline values: CDR1 SGHRS, CDR2 YFSETQ. The CDR3 extends over 17 amino acids. V was cut by 0 bases and J by 0 bases, with 13 bases left in between. The CDR3 sequence: CASSLAETGSSYNEQFF. The CDR3, as DNA: TGCGCCAGCAGCTTGGCCGAGACGGGGAGCTCCTACAATGAGCAGTTCTTC.

This chain links TRBV6-5 with TRBJ2-7, with a weak D call TRBD2 (5 bases). The germline V gene has CDR1 MNHEY and CDR2 SVGAGI. V was shortened by 8 bases and J by 5 bases, with 16 bases between the two germline ends. The CDR3 loop spans 13 amino acids. In nucleotides, the CDR3 is TGTGCCAGCGAGCGGTGGGTCGAGGACGAGCAGTACTTC. Protein sequence: CASERWVEDEQYF.

The table lists this clone with a few counts. The CDR3 spells CASSLLSGLYGTEAFF. In DNA form, the CDR3 reads TGTGCCAGCAGCTTACTGTCTGGACTGTACGGAACTGAAGCTTTCTTT. J is TRBJ1-1 and V is TRBV7-2; D gene ambiguous. V gave up 2 bases and J gave up 5 bases, with 18 bases separating them. CDR1 SGHTA and CDR2 FQGNSA come from the germline V gene. The CDR3 loop spans 16 amino acids.

The J gene is TRBJ1-2, the V gene TRBV3-1 (or the pseudogene TRBV3-2); D gene ambiguous. V was shortened by 6 bases and J by 5 bases, with 13 bases between the two germline ends. The germline V gene encodes CDR1 LGHDT and CDR2 YNNKEL (reference sequence). CDR3 length equals 13 residues. CDR3 amino acids: CASSHSQGYGYTF. CDR3 nucleotide sequence: TGTGCCAGCAGTCATAGCCAAGGATATGGCTACACCTTC.

V and J are TRBV27 and TRBJ1-2; TRBD1 agrees at 12 bases. This CDR3 has 14 residues. Germline CDR1 MNHEY, CDR2 SMNVEV (reference sequence). With V trimmed by 3 bases and J by 8 bases, 4 bases remained unmatched. Here the CDR3 reads CASSFSGTGGGYTF. The CDR3, as DNA: TGTGCCAGCAGTTTTAGCGGGACAGGGGGCGGCTACACCTTC.

The V and J genes are TRBV2 and TRBJ2-2; 7 bases map to TRBD1. This CDR3 has 15 amino acids. J gave up 0 bases and V 6 bases, and 4 bases lay outside the gene matches. Germline assignment: CDR1 SNHLY and CDR2 FYNNEI. CDR3 nucleotides: TGTGCCAGCAGATCCGGGACAGCGAACACCGGGGAGCTGTTTTTT. It specifies CASRSGTANTGELFF.

In nucleotides, the CDR3 is TGTGCCAGCTCACCAGGTGAAGGGGAAGGGACCAAAAACATTCAGTACTTC. Protein sequence: CASSPGEGEGTKNIQYF. The chain joins TRBV18 to TRBJ2-4, with D possibly being TRBD1 (5 bases). Germline V gene sequence: CDR1 KGHSH, CDR2 LQKENI. This CDR3 spans 17 amino acids. V was trimmed by 2 bases and J by 2 bases, leaving 16 bases between them.

The chain joins TRBV18 to TRBJ1-1, with 7 bases aligning to TRBD1. CDR3 size: 16 residues. CDR1 is KGHSH, CDR2 LQKENI, per germline. V dropped 6 bases and J dropped 3; count of bases not matched to a gene: 13. CDR3 bases: TGTGCCAGCTCGACAGGGTCGGTGCTAGTAGACACTGAAGCTTTCTTT. It specifies CASSTGSVLVDTEAFF.